Given below is one TCR beta chain in context. Its antigen remains unknown. The data originate from a study of cytomegalovirus exposure and HLA in healthy donors. Across the whole study: As an earlier analysis found, roughly 170 million T cells yielded about 120 million unique TCR beta sequences.

The CDR3 is made up of 16 amino acids. CDR1 is GTSNPN, CDR2 SVGIG, per germline (reference sequence). V was pared by 0 bases and J by 5 bases, with 19 bases between. Study-wide findings and caveats: A previous analysis found most TCR beta V segments productive roughly 90% or roughly 30% of the time. Researchers reported in a later analysis that a missense DCLRE1C variant was tied to TCR beta V- and J-gene trimming.

It was with 60 Vbeta and 13 Jbeta primers that the PCR ran. Source study methods: Counted up in a later analysis, unique TCR beta chains came to about 83 million, with some 9.9 million shared. The assay was immunoSEQ multiplex PCR, and TCRdb's table has in-frame clones only and misses some. D and trimming were read from the DNA, whereas the V and J calls and clone size are those reported in that table. Of fewer than 200,000 clones listed, about three quarters are singletons. The receptor's source is a female donor in good health and CMV-seronegative. The sequencing input was PBMCs. The chain has TRBV30 and TRBJ2-5, with D perhaps matching TRBD2 (6 bases). The CDR3 sequence: CAWSVEGNHRVETQYF. The CDR3 coding sequence is TGTGCCTGGAGTGTGGAGGGGAATCATAGGGTGGAGACCCAGTACTTC.